The clone carrying this T cell receptor (beta chain) showed up many times. Its antigen is not identified. Germline CDR1 reads SNHLY; CDR2 reads FYNNEI. With 6 bases removed from V and 0 bases from J, the gap between germline ends came to 11 bases. This CDR3 has 14 residues. This record comes from a study of T cells in Graves' hyperthyroidism and ophthalmopathy. Findings and caveats of the study: Onset of ophthalmopathy came a median about 6.5 months after the model predicted it.

PBMCs were derived from roughly 10 ml fresh peripheral blood. RNA transcripts were the template for amplifying TCR beta CDR3 regions. With the HTBI primer set, the TCR CDR3 went through a first round of RT-PCR. Each CDR3 protein gets one entry after TCRdb re-called the multiplex PCR reads with MiXCR. The profile shows about 210,000 distinct CDR3 sequences, around 19% of them singletons. This sequence originates from a man aged 35 to 55 with Graves' hyperthyroidism. The rearrangement joins TRBV2 to TRBJ1-1, with a tentative D call TRBD1 (5 bases). Source material: blood. The CDR3 coding sequence is TGTGCCAGCAGCCAGGGTCGGTTGAACACTGAAGCTTTCTTT. This encodes CASSQGRLNTEAFF.